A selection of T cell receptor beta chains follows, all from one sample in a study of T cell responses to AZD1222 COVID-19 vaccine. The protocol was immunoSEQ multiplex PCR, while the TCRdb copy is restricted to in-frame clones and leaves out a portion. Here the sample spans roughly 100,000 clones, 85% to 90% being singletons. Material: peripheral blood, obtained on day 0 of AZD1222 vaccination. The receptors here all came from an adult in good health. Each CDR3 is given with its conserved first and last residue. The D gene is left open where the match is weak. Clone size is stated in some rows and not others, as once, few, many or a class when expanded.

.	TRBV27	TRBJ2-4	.	TGTGCCAGCAGTTTAAGAGCGGCAGCCAAAAACATTCAGTACTTC	CASSLRAAAKNIQYF
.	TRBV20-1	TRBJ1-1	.	TGCAGTGCCCGTCGAACTGAAGCTTTCTTT	CSARRTEAFF
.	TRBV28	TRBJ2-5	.	TGTGCCAGCAGTTTATCGGGCGTGTGGGAGACCCAGTACTTC	CASSLSGVWETQYF
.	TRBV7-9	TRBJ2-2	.	TGTGCCAGCAGCGTCCGAGTGGGGGATAACACCGGGGAGCTGTTTTTT	CASSVRVGDNTGELFF
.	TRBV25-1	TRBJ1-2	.	TGTGCCAGCAGTGCCCTGGACGGCCACTATGGCTACACCTTC	CASSALDGHYGYTF
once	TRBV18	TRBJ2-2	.	TGTGCCAGCCAGGGACTCGCGAACACCGGGGAGCTGTTTTTT	CASQGLANTGELFF
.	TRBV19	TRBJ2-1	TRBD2	TGTGCCAGTAGGATAGCGGGAGGGCCGAGTGAGCAGTTCTTC	CASRIAGGPSEQFF
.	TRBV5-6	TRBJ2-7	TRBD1	TGTGCCAGCAGCAGGGACAGGGGCCCTATGACTAATAAATACGAGCAGTACTTC	CASSRDRGPMTNKYEQYF
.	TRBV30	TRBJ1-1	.	TGTGCCTGGAGTCAGGGTCGGACTGAAGCTTTCTTT	CAWSQGRTEAFF
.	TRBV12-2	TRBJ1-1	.	TGTGCAAGTCGCTTCCGACTGAACGAAAACACTGAAGCTTTCTTT	CASRFRLNENTEAFF
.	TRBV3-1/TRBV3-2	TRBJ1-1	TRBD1	TGTGCCAGCAGCCAGGGACAGATGAACACTGAAGCTTTCTTT	CASSQGQMNTEAFF
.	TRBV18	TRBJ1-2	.	TGTGCCAGCTCGCTATCTCAACAGGGTTCGGAAAGAAATGGCTACACCTTC	CASSLSQQGSERNGYTF
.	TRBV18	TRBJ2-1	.	TGTGCCAGCTCACCCGGTACGGGACTCGCCAGCTCCTACAATGAGCAGTTCTTC	CASSPGTGLASSYNEQFF
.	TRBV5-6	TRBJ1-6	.	TGTGCCAGCAGCTTGGGGACGGGGAACAATTCACCCCTCCACTTT	CASSLGTGNNSPLHF
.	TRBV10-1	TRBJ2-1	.	TGCGCCGGCCCCCGGGACAACAATGAGCAGTTCTTC	CAGPRDNNEQFF
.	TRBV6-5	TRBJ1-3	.	TGTGCCAGCAGGGACAGTAGCGCTGGAAACACCATATATTTT	CASRDSSAGNTIYF
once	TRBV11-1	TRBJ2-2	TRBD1	TGTGCCAGCAGCACAGGGGGCTCCGGGGAGCTGTTTTTT	CASSTGGSGELFF
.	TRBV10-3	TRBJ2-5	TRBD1	TGTGCCATCAGAGACAGGGCGGAGACCCAGTACTTC	CAIRDRAETQYF
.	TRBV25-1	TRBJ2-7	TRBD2	TGTGCCAGCAGTGAATCCCGACTAGCGGGAGGTGGCTACGAGCAGTACTTC	CASSESRLAGGGYEQYF
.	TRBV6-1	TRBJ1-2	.	TGTGCCAGCAGTGAAACCGGTCTCCTTCCGATCTTC	CASSETGLLPIF
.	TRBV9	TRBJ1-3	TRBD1	TGTGCCAGCAGTCCGGGACAGGGTATCCCCGGAAACACCATATATTTT	CASSPGQGIPGNTIYF
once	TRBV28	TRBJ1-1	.	TGTGCCAGCAATGGGGGCTGGACTGAAGCTTTCTTT	CASNGGWTEAFF
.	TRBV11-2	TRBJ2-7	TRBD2	TGTGCCAGCAGCTGGGGAAGCGGGAGCGACCCCTACGAGCAGTACTTC	CASSWGSGSDPYEQYF
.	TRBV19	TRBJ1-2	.	TGTGCCAGTAGTATATTTGATCCCCAAAGGGTGTTCAACTATGGCTACACCTTC	CASSIFDPQRVFNYGYTF